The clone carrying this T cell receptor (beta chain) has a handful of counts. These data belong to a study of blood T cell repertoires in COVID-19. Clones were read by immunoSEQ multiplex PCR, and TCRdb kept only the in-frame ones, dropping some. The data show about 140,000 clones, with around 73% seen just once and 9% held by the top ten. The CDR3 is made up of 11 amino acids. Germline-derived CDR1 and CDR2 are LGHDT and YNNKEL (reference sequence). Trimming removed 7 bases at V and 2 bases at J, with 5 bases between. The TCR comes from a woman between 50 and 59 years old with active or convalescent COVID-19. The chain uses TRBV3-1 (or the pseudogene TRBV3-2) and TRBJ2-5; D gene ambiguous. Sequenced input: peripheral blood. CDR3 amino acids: CASTRQETQYF. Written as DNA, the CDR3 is TGTGCCAGCACCCGTCAAGAGACCCAGTACTTC.